A selection of T cell receptor beta chains follows, all from one sample in a study of blood T cell repertoires in COVID-19. Generated by immunoSEQ multiplex PCR, the TCRdb table keeps only in-frame clones and is missing some. There are approximately 300,000 clones in the sample; roughly 90% occur only once, and about 6% lies in the top ten. Sequencing was carried out using peripheral blood. The receptor set was obtained from a man between 18 and 29 years old who had recovered from COVID-19. The CDR3 runs from the conserved cysteine through the conserved F or W. D genes are given only for firm matches. The size of a clone is reported for some rows only, either as once, few or many, or as a class for expanded clones.

cdr3_nt	cdr3_aa	j_call	clone_size	v_call	d_call
TGTGCCTGGAGTACCGATAGCGATGAGCAGTTCTTC	CAWSTDSDEQFF	TRBJ2-1	once	TRBV30	-
TGTGCCAGCAGCCCCCGGGACAGACAAGAGACCCAGTACTTC	CASSPRDRQETQYF	TRBJ2-5	-	TRBV7-2	TRBD1
TGTGCCAGCTCACCTGCCAGTCTGAACACTGAAGCTTTCTTT	CASSPASLNTEAFF	TRBJ1-1	-	TRBV18	-
TGCGCCAGCAGCCAAGATCTTGCAGACCAAGAGACCCAGTACTTC	CASSQDLADQETQYF	TRBJ2-5	once	TRBV4-3	-
TGCGCCAGCAGCTCGGGACAGGGGGCACATGGCTACACCTTC	CASSSGQGAHGYTF	TRBJ1-2	-	TRBV5-1	TRBD1
TGCGCCAGCAGCCCGACAGGGGCTGGGGCCAACGTCCTGACTTTC	CASSPTGAGANVLTF	TRBJ2-6	once	TRBV4-1	TRBD1
TGTGCCAGCAGCTTAGGGACAGGGGCCTACGAGCAGTACTTC	CASSLGTGAYEQYF	TRBJ2-7	-	TRBV7-6	TRBD1
TGTGCCAGCAGCCGAGGGTCTCCGAACACTGAAGCTTTCTTT	CASSRGSPNTEAFF	TRBJ1-1	-	TRBV5-6	-
TGCGCCAGCAGCCCCGACAGGGCTACTAATGAAAAACTGTTTTTT	CASSPDRATNEKLFF	TRBJ1-4	once	TRBV5-1	TRBD1
TGTGCCAGCAGCTTAGGCAGGGCGTCCAATGAGCAGTTCTTC	CASSLGRASNEQFF	TRBJ2-1	-	TRBV7-3	-
TGTGCCAGCAGTTACGGGACAGTGCCCTACAATGAGCAGTTCTTC	CASSYGTVPYNEQFF	TRBJ2-1	-	TRBV6-5	TRBD1
TGTGCCAGCAGCCAAGGGCCGACAGGGTGGGGCGGGACCGGCTACACCTTC	CASSQGPTGWGGTGYTF	TRBJ1-2	-	TRBV3-1/TRBV3-2	TRBD1
TGTGCCAGCAGTTACTCTCAAGGGGCGGGGGCCTTTGAAGCTTTCTTT	CASSYSQGAGAFEAFF	TRBJ1-1	-	TRBV6-6	-
TGTGCCAGCAGCTTCGACAGGGTAAACCAAAGGGAGCAGTTCTTC	CASSFDRVNQREQFF	TRBJ2-1	once	TRBV5-6	TRBD1
TGTGCCAGCAGCCAAGATTACTCGGGGGGGGCCCCAGATACGCAGTATTTT	CASSQDYSGGAPDTQYF	TRBJ2-3	-	TRBV3-1/TRBV3-2	TRBD2
TGCGCCAGCAGCCCAGGATACGAGCAGTACTTC	CASSPGYEQYF	TRBJ2-7	-	TRBV5-1	-
TGCGCCAGCAGCCAAGTACAGGGACGTCTTTCCTATAATTCACCCCTCCACTTT	CASSQVQGRLSYNSPLHF	TRBJ1-6	-	TRBV4-1	-
TGTGCCAGTAAGCAGGACGGGACTTACTTTAGTGAGCAGTTCTTC	CASKQDGTYFSEQFF	TRBJ2-1	-	TRBV19	-
TGTGCCAGCAGGGACTCGTACCTCTCCTACAATGAGCAGTTCTTC	CASRDSYLSYNEQFF	TRBJ2-1	-	TRBV6-5	-
TGCGCCAGCAGCCAAACCAAGGGGACAGGGCAAATTCGGTCGGTTGAAGCTTTCTTT	CASSQTKGTGQIRSVEAFF	TRBJ1-1	-	TRBV4-1	TRBD1
TGTGCCAGCAGCTTCCGGGACAGGGAGTACAATGAGCAGTTCTTC	CASSFRDREYNEQFF	TRBJ2-1	-	TRBV11-1	TRBD1
TGTGCCAGCAGCTTCCGGGACAGGGACTACGAGCAGTACTTC	CASSFRDRDYEQYF	TRBJ2-7	-	TRBV21-1	-
TGTGCCAGTAAAATACGGGGGTCCTATGGCTACACCTTC	CASKIRGSYGYTF	TRBJ1-2	-	TRBV19	-
TGTGCCAGCAGCTACGGACAGGGGCTAGAAAAACTGTTTTTT	CASSYGQGLEKLFF	TRBJ1-4	-	TRBV9	TRBD1
TGTGCCAGCAGGACAGGGTCGGGTGGCTACACCTTC	CASRTGSGGYTF	TRBJ1-2	-	TRBV6-5	TRBD1
TGTGCCAGCAGCTTGCGATCTTGGGGGGGCGGGTTGGAAGGCTACACCTTC	CASSLRSWGGGLEGYTF	TRBJ1-2	-	TRBV5-4	-
TGTGCCAGCAGTTCTCGGGAAAAACTGTTTTTT	CASSSREKLFF	TRBJ1-4	-	TRBV12-3/TRBV12-4	-
TGTGCCAGCAGTCCTTTGGGACAGGTCTGGGGCTACACCTTC	CASSPLGQVWGYTF	TRBJ1-2	-	TRBV25-1	TRBD1
TGCGCCAGCAGCCTGGTAGCCTACGAGCAGTACTTC	CASSLVAYEQYF	TRBJ2-7	-	TRBV5-1	-
TGTGCCAGCAGGTTCGACAGGGTTCCCAATTCACCCCTCCACTTT	CASRFDRVPNSPLHF	TRBJ1-6	-	TRBV5-6	TRBD1
TGTGCCAGCTCACCGACGCCTGGGGGCCTGTCAGGAAACACCATATATTTT	CASSPTPGGLSGNTIYF	TRBJ1-3	-	TRBV18	-
TGTGCCAGCAGCCCCTATGGGGGAGGCCAGCCCCAGCATTTT	CASSPYGGGQPQHF	TRBJ1-5	few	TRBV7-2	-
TGTGCCAGCAGTTGGACAGGGGTCACCGGGGAGCTGTTTTTT	CASSWTGVTGELFF	TRBJ2-2	-	TRBV27	TRBD1
TGTGCCAGCAGTTACTCCCCCCCGGGAGACACTGAAGCTTTCTTT	CASSYSPPGDTEAFF	TRBJ1-1	few	TRBV6-2/TRBV6-3	-
TGTGCCAGCAGCTCCCCCGGGCTAAGGGGGACTGAAGCTTTCTTT	CASSSPGLRGTEAFF	TRBJ1-1	-	TRBV5-4	-
TGCGCCAGCAGCTTGGCGAGGGAAAAAGAGACCCAGTACTTC	CASSLAREKETQYF	TRBJ2-5	-	TRBV5-1	-
TGTGCCAGCAGCCCTCTCATAGGGCTAGCGGGAGAACCCGAGACCCAGTACTTC	CASSPLIGLAGEPETQYF	TRBJ2-5	-	TRBV11-2	TRBD2
TGCAGCGTTGGGGGACAGGGCAATCAGCCCCAGCATTTT	CSVGGQGNQPQHF	TRBJ1-5	-	TRBV29-1	TRBD1
TGTGCCAGCAGCCTGGGAGATCCGTACACAGGACAGGGCAGCAATCAGCCCCAGCATTTT	CASSLGDPYTGQGSNQPQHF	TRBJ1-5	-	TRBV5-5	TRBD1
TGTGCCAGCAGCTTTTACCAGACTGAAGCTTTCTTT	CASSFYQTEAFF	TRBJ1-1	-	TRBV7-2	-
TGTGCCAGCAGCCAAGATATAGAGGGGGTTGGCTACACCTTC	CASSQDIEGVGYTF	TRBJ1-2	-	TRBV3-1/TRBV3-2	-
TGTGCCAGCAGCCCCCTCAGGGGTAGCAATCAGCCCCAGCATTTT	CASSPLRGSNQPQHF	TRBJ1-5	-	TRBV7-2	-
TGTGCTAGTGGTTTCGGACAGACCTACGAGCAGTACTTC	CASGFGQTYEQYF	TRBJ2-7	-	TRBV12-5	-
TGTGCCAGCAGCCAACCCAGAGGAATGTCCTACGAGCAGTACTTC	CASSQPRGMSYEQYF	TRBJ2-7	once	TRBV3-1/TRBV3-2	-
TGTGCCAGCAGCTTAGTTAGGGGACAGGGACAAGATACGCAGTATTTT	CASSLVRGQGQDTQYF	TRBJ2-3	-	TRBV7-2	TRBD1